This T cell receptor (beta chain) was recorded in a study of T cell responses to AZD1222 COVID-19 vaccine. Study results and limitations: An increase in Spike-specific TCR breadth and depth was observed after two AZD1222 doses. CD4 TCRs associated with vaccination spanned spike, dominating at 160-218 and 743-854.

The assay was immunoSEQ multiplex PCR, and TCRdb's table has in-frame clones only and misses some. The top ten hold roughly 4% of the sample, which has 110,000 or so clones, 70% to 90% seen once. A word on this clone: Its antigen remains unidentified.

Both about-4-week and about-12-week second-dose recipients were combined. The germline gives CDR1 MGHRA, CDR2 YSYEKL. V shed 1 base and J shed 5 bases, with 8 bases lying between them. The CDR3 spans 13 residues. This TCR derives from an adult who received the AZD1222 COVID-19 vaccine. The chain employs TRBV4-1 and TRBJ2-5; D remains ambiguous. The source was peripheral blood, collected 28 days after the second AZD1222 dose. The chain's CDR3 is CASSQGTRETQYF. The CDR3 DNA follows: TGCGCCAGCAGCCAAGGCACCCGGGAGACCCAGTACTTC.